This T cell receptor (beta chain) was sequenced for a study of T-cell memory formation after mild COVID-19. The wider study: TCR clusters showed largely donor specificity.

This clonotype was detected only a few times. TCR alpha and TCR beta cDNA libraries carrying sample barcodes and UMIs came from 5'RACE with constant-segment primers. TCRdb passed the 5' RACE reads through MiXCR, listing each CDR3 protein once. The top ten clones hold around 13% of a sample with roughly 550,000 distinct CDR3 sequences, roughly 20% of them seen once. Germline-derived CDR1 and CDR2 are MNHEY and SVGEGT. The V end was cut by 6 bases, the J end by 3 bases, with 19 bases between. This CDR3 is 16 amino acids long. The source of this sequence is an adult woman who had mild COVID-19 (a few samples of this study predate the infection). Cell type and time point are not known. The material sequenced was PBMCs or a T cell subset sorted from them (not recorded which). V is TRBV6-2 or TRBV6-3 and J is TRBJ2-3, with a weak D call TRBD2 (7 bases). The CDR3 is CASRDVGGATTDTQYF. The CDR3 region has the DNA TGTGCCAGCAGGGACGTAGGGGGGGCCACAACAGATACGCAGTATTTT.